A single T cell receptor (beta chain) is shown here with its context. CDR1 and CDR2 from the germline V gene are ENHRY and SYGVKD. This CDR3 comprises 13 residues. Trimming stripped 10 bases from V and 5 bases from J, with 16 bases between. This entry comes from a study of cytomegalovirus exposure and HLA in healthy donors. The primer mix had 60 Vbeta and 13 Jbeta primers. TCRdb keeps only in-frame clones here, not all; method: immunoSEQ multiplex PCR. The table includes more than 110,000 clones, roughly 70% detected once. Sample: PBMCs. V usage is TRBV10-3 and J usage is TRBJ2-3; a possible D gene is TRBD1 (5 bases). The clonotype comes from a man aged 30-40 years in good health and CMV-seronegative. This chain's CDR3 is CATYTTQEDTQYF. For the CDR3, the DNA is TGTGCCACCTATACTACACAGGAAGATACGCAGTATTTT.